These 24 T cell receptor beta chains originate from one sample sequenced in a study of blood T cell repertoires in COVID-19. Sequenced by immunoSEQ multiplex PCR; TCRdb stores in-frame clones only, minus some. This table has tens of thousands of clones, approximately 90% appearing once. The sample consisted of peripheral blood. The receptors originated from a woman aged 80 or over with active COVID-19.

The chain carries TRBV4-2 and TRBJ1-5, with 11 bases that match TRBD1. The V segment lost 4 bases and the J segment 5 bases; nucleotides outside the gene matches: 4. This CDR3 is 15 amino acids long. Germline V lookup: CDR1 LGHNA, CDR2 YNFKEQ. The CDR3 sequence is CASSLWDRGDQPQHF. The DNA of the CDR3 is TGTGCCAGCAGCCTGTGGGACAGGGGGGATCAGCCCCAGCATTTT.

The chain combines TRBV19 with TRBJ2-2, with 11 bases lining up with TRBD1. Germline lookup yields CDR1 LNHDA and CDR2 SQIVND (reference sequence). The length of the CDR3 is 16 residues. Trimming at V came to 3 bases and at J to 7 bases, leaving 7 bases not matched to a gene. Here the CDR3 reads CASSILGQGEGGELFF. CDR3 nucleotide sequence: TGTGCCAGTAGTATCCTGGGACAGGGGGAAGGCGGGGAGCTGTTTTTT.

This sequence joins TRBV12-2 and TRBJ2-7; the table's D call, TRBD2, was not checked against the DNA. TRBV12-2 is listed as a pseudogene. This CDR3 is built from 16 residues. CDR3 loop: CASRLRGGGFSYEQYF. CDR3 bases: TGTGCAAGTCGCCTAAGGGGAGGGGGGTTCTCCTACGAGCAGTACTTC.

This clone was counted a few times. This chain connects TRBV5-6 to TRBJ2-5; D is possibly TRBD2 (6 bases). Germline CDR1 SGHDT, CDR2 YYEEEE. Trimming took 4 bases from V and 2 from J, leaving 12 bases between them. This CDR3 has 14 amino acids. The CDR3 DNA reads TGTGCCAGCAGCCCCCTCCGGGGGCAAGAGACCCAGTACTTC. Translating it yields CASSPLRGQETQYF.

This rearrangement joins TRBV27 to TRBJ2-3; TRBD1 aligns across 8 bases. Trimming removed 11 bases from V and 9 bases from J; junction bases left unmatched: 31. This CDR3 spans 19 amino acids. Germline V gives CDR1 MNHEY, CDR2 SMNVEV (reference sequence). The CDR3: CAHTGGNLSGASEAVTQYF. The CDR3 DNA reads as TGTGCCCATACAGGGGGAAACCTCTCTGGGGCTAGCGAGGCTGTAACGCAGTATTTT.

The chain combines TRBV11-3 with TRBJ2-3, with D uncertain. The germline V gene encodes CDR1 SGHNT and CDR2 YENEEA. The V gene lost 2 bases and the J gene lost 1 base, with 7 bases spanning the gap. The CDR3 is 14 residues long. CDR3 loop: CASSLYRGTDTQYF. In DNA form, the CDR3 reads TGTGCCAGCAGCTTATACCGGGGCACAGATACGCAGTATTTT.

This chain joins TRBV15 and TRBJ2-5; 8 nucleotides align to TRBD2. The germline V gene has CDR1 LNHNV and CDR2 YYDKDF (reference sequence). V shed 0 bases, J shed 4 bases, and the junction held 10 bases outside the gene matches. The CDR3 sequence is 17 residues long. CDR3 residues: CATSRDARRTSPETQYF. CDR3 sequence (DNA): TGTGCCACCAGCAGAGATGCCCGTAGGACTAGCCCAGAGACCCAGTACTTC.

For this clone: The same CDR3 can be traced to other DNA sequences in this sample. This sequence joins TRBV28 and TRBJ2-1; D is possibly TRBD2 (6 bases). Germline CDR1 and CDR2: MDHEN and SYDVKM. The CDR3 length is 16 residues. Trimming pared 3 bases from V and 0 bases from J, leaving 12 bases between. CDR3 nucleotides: TGTGCCAGCAGTTTGGTTAGCGGTAGCTCCTACAATGAGCAGTTCTTC. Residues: CASSLVSGSSYNEQFF.

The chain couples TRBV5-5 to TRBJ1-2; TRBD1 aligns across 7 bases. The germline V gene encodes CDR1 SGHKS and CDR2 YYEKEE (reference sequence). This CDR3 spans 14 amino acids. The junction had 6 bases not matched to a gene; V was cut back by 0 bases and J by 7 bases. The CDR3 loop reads CASSLEGASSGYTF. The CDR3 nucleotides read TGTGCCAGCAGCTTGGAGGGGGCCAGTAGTGGCTACACCTTC. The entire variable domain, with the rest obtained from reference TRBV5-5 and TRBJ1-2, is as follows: DAGVTQSPTHLIKTRGQQVTLRCSPISGHKSVSWYQQVLGQGPQFIFQYYEKEERGRGNFPDRFSARQFPNYSSELNVNALLLGDSALYLCASSLEGASSGYTFGSGTRLTVV.

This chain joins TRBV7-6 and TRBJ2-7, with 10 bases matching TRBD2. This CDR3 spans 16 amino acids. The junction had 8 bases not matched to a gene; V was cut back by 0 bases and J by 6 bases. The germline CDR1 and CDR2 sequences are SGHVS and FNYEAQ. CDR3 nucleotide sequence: TGTGCCAGCAGCTTAGCCCCGGCTAGCGGGAGTCGCGAGCAGTACTTC. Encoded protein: CASSLAPASGSREQYF.

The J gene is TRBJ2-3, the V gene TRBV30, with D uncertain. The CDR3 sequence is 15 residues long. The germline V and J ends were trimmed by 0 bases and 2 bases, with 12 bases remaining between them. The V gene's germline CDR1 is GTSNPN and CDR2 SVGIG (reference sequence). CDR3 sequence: CAWSVLGGTTDTQYF. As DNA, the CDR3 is TGTGCCTGGAGTGTACTCGGCGGCACCACAGATACGCAGTATTTT.

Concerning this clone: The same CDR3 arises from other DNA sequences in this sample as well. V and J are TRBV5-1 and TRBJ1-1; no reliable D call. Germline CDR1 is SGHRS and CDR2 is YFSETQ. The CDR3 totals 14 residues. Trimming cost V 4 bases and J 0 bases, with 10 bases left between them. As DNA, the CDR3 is TGCGCCAGCAGCCCGGGCGGGATGAACACTGAAGCTTTCTTT. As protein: CASSPGGMNTEAFF.

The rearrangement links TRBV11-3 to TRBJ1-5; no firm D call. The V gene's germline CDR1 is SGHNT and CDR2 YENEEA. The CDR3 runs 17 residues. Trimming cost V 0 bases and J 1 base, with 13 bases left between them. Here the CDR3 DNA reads TGTGCCAGCAGCTTAGAATTGGGGAGACCGAGCAATCAGCCCCAGCATTTT. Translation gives CASSLELGRPSNQPQHF. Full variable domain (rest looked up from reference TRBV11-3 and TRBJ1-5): EAGVVQSPRYKIIEKKQPVAFWCNPISGHNTLYWYLQNLGQGPELLIRYENEEAVDDSQLPKDRFSAERLKGVDSTLKIQPAELGDSAVYLCASSLELGRPSNQPQHFGDGTRLSIL.

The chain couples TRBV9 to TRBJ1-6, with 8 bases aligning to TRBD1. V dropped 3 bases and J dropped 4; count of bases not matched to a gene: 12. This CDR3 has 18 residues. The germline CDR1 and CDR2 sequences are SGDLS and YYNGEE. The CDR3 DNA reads TGTGCCAGCAGCGCCGGGACAGGATTCGCGGGTTATAATTCACCCCTCCACTTT. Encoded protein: CASSAGTGFAGYNSPLHF.

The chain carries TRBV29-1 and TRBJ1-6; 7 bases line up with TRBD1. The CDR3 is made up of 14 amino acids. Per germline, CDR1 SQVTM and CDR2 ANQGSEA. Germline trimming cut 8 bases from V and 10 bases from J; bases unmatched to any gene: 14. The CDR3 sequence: CSFSTGKRGSPLHF. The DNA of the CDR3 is TGCAGCTTCTCGACAGGGAAGAGAGGATCACCCCTCCACTTT.

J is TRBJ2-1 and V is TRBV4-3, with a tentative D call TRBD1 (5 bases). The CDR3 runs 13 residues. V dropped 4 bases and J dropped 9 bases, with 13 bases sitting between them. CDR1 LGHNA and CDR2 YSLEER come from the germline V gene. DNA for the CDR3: TGCGCCAGCAGCCTCTTGGCGGACACTGAGCAGTTCTTC. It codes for CASSLLADTEQFF.

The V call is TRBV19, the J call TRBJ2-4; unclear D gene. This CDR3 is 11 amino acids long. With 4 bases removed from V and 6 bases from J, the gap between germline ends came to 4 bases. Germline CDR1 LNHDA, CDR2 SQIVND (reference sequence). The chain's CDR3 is CASSNLNIQYF. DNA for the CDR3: TGTGCCAGTAGTAACTTAAACATTCAGTACTTC.

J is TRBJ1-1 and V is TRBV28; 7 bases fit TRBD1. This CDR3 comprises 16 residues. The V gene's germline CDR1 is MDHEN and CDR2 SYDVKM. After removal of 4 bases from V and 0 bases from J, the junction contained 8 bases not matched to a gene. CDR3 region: CASSSRSRGMNTEAFF. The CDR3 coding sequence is TGTGCCAGCAGTTCCCGAAGCAGGGGGATGAACACTGAAGCTTTCTTT.

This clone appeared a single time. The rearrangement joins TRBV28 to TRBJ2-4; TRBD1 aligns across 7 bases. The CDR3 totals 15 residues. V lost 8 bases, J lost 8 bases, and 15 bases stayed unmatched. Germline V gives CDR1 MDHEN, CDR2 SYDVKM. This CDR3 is CASGALQGMRDIQYF. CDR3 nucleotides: TGTGCCAGCGGGGCCCTACAGGGGATGAGGGACATTCAGTACTTC.

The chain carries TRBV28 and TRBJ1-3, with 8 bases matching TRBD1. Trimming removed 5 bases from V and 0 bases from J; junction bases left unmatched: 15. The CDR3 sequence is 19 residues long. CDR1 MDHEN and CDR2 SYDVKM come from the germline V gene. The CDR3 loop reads CASSPPPGQAIRSGNTIYF. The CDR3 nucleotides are TGTGCCAGCAGTCCACCCCCGGGACAGGCGATTCGCTCTGGAAACACCATATATTTT.

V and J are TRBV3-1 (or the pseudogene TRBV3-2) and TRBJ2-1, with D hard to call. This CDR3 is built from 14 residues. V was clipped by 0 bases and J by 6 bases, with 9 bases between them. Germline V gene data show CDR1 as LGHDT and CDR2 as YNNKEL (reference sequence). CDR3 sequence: CASSQDPRTNEQFF. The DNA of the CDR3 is TGTGCCAGCAGCCAAGACCCCAGAACCAATGAGCAGTTCTTC.

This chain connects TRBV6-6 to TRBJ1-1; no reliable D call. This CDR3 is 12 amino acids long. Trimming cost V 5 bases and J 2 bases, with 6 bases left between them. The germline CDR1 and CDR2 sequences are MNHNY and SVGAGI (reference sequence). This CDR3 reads CASSRINTEAFF. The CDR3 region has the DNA TGTGCCAGCAGTCGAATAAACACTGAAGCTTTCTTT.

CDR3 in DNA: TGTGCCAGCAGCCTCTTAGCGGCCTCTAGCACAGATACGCAGTATTTT. Translation gives CASSLLAASSTDTQYF. V gene TRBV4-2 combines with J gene TRBJ2-3, with TRBD2 as a possible D gene (6 bases). Trimming pared 4 bases from V and 0 bases from J, leaving 14 bases between. The CDR3 has 16 residues. CDR1 and CDR2 from the germline V gene are LGHNA and YNFKEQ.

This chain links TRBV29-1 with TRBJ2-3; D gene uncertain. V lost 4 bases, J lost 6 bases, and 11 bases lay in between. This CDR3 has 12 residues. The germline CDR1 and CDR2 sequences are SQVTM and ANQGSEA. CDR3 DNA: TGCAGCGTTGTCGGAGCCGGGGATACGCAGTATTTT. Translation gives CSVVGAGDTQYF.